This T cell receptor beta chain was identified in a study of persistence of HIV-infected CD4 T cells. Notes on this clone: Its specificity is not known.

The CDR3 loop spans 16 amino acids. The germline V gene encodes CDR1 SGHKS and CDR2 YYEKEE (reference sequence). V shed 0 bases and J shed 1 base, with 13 bases lying between them. An overlapping HIV-1 Gag peptide pool stimulated these cells at 0.95 to 1 ug/peptide/mL. Memory cells lacking CD40L and CD69 with high CD45RO were sorted. Plasma HIV-1 RNA stayed below 50 copies/mL for at least 4 years. This was the immunoSEQ version 4 assay in survey mode. Produced via immunoSEQ multiplex PCR; TCRdb's table is partial and in-frame only. The sample records about 60,000 clones, more than 70% being singletons.

The chain couples TRBV5-5 to TRBJ1-2; weak D call: TRBD1 (5 bases). The material was CD4+ T cells sorted from PBMCs after roughly 18-hour stimulation, obtained from a patient who received antiretroviral therapy. The clonotype comes from an adult man with HIV who was CMV-seropositive. As DNA, the CDR3 is TGTGCCAGCAGCTTGGTCCAGGACAACCTTAACTATGGCTACACCTTC. This codes for CASSLVQDNLNYGYTF.